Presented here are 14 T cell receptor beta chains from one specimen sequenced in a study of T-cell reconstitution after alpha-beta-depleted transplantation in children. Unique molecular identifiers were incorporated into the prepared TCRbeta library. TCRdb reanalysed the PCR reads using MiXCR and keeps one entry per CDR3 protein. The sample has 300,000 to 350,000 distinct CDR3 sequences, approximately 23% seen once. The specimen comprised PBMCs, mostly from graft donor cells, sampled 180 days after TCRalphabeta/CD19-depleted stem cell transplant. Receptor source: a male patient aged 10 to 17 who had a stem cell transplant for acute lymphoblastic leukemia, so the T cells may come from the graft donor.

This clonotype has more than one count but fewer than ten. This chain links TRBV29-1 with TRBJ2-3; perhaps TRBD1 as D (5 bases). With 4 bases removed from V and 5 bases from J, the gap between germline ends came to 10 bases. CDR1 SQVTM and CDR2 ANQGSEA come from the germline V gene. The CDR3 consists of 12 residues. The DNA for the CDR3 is TGCAGCGTTGCTAGGGGCAGAGATACGCAGTATTTT. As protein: CSVARGRDTQYF.

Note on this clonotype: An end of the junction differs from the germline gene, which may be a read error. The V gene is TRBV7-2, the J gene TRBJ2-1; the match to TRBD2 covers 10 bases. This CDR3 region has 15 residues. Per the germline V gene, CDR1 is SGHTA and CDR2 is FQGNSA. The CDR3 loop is CASSSERGGYNKQFF. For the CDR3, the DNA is TGTGCCAGCAGCTCCGAGCGGGGGGGTTACAATAAGCAGTTCTTC.

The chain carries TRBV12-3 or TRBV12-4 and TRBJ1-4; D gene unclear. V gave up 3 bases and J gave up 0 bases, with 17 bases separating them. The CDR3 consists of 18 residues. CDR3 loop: CASSFLAGRLATNEKLFF. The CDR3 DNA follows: TGTGCCAGCAGTTTCCTGGCCGGGCGCCTTGCAACTAATGAAAAACTGTTTTTT.

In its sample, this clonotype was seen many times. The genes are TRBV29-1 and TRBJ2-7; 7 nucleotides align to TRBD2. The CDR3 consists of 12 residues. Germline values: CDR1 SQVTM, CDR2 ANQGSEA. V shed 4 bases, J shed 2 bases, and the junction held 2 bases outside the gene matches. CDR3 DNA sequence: TGCAGCGTTGCGGGGGGAACCTACGAGCAGTACTTC. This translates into CSVAGGTYEQYF.

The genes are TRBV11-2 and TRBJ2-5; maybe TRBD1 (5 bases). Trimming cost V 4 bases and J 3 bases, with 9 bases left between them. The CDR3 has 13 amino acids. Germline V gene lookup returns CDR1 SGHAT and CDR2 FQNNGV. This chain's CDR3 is CASSSQGKETQYF. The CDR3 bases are TGTGCCAGCAGCTCTCAGGGTAAAGAGACCCAGTACTTC.

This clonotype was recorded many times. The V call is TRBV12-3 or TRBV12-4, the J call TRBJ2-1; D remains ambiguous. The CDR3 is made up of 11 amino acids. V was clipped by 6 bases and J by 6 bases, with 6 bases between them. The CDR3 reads CASSRGNEQFF. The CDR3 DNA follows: TGTGCCAGCAGCCGCGGCAATGAGCAGTTCTTC.

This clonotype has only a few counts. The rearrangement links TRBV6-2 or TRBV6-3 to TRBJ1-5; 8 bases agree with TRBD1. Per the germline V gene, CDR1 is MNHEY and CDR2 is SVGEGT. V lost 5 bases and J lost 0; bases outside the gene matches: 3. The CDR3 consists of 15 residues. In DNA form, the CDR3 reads TGTGCCAGCAGTCGGGACAGGCTTAGCAATCAGCCCCAGCATTTT. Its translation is CASSRDRLSNQPQHF.

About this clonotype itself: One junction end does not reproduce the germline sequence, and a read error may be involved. CDR3 sequence reads: CASSYAPGLVSYSEQFF. As DNA, the CDR3 is TGTGCCAGCAGTTACGCCCCCGGACTAGTTTCCTACAGTGAGCAGTTCTTC. The chain carries TRBV6-5 and TRBJ2-1; TRBD2 agrees at 7 bases. The CDR3 runs to 17 residues. Per germline, CDR1 MNHEY and CDR2 SVGAGI.

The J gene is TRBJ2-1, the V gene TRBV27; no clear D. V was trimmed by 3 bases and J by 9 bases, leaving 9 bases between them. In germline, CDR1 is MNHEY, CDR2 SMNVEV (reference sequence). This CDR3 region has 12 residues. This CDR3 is CASSFGEREQFF. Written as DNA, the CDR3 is TGTGCCAGCAGTTTTGGCGAGCGTGAGCAGTTCTTC.

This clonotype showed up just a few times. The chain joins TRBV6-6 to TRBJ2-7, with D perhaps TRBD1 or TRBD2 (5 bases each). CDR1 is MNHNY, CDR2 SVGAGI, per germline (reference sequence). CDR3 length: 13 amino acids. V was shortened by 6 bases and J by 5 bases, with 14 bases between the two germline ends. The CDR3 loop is CASRQAGRDEQYF. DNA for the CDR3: TGTGCCAGCAGACAGGCAGGGCGGGACGAGCAGTACTTC.

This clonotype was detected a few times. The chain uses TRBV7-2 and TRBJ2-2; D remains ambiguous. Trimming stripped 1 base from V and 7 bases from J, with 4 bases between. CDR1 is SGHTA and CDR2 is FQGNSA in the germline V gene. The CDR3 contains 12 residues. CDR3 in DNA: TGTGCCAGCAGCTTAGAGTTCGGGGAGCTGTTTTTT. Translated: CASSLEFGELFF. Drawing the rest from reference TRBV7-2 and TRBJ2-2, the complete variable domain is GAGVSQSPSNKVTEKGKDVELRCDPISGHTALYWYRQSLGQGLEFLIYFQGNSAPDKSGLPSDRFSAERTGGSVSTLTIQRTQQEDSAVYLCASSLEFGELFFGEGSRLTVL.

The CDR3 is CSARGGVVGNSPLHF. The CDR3 nucleotides read TGCAGTGCTAGAGGAGGAGTGGTAGGGAATTCACCCCTCCACTTT. The chain carries TRBV20-1 and TRBJ1-6, with D unclear. Looked up from germline, CDR1 is DFQATT and CDR2 is SNEGSKA (reference sequence). There are 15 residues in the CDR3. V was trimmed by 1 base and J by 7 bases, leaving 14 bases between them.

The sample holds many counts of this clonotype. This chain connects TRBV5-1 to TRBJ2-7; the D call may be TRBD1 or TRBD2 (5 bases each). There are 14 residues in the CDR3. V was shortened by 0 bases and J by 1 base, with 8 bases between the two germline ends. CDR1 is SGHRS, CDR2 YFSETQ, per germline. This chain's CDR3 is CASSLGGRSYEQYF. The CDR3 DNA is TGCGCCAGCAGCTTGGGGGGACGGTCCTACGAGCAGTACTTC. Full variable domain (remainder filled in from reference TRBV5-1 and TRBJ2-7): KAGVTQTPRYLIKTRGQQVTLSCSPISGHRSVSWYQQTPGQGLQFLFEYFSETQRNKGNFPGRFSGRQFSNSRSEMNVSTLELGDSALYLCASSLGGRSYEQYFGPGTRLTVT.

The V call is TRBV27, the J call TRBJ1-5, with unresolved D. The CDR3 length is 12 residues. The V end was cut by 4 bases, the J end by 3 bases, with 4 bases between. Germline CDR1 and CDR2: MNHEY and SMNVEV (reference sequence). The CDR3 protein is CASSSTNQPQHF. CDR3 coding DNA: TGTGCCAGCAGTTCGACCAATCAGCCCCAGCATTTT.